This note documents a single TCR beta chain sequence. The data were obtained in a study of cytomegalovirus exposure and HLA in healthy donors. Use of 60 Vbeta and 13 Jbeta primers characterized the PCR. The data were produced by immunoSEQ multiplex PCR, yet TCRdb's version contains in-frame clones alone and is incomplete. The sample gives about 250,000 clones, roughly two thirds of which show up once; around 2% is in the top ten. V lost 3 bases, J lost 9 bases, and 13 bases lay in between. CDR1 is SGDLS and CDR2 is YYNGEE in the germline V gene. This CDR3 is built from 13 residues. Sequencing was performed on PBMCs. The V and J genes are TRBV9 and TRBJ1-3, with D maybe TRBD1 (5 bases). This receptor was taken from a female donor in good health and CMV-seronegative. The CDR3 here is CASSAPGRGTIYF. CDR3 nucleotides: TGTGCCAGCAGCGCCCCGGGGAGGGGCACCATATATTTT.